Each of the 21 T cell receptor beta chains below was sequenced from the same sample in a study of T-cell memory formation after mild COVID-19. TCRdb used MiXCR to reprocess the 5' RACE reads, holding one entry per CDR3 protein. The data show 400,000 or so distinct CDR3 sequences, around 18% seen once. The sample taken for sequencing was PBMCs or a T cell subset sorted from them (not recorded which). Receptors were obtained from an adult woman who had mild COVID-19 (a few samples of this study predate the infection). Cell type and time point are not known.

This clonotype was detected only a few times. The CDR3: CASSSAGRQGKNYGYTF. DNA for the CDR3: TGCGCCAGCAGCTCAGCCGGGCGACAGGGCAAAAACTATGGCTACACCTTC. The J gene is TRBJ1-2, the V gene TRBV5-1; 7 bases match TRBD1. From germline, CDR1 is SGHRS and CDR2 YFSETQ. V shed 3 bases, J shed 2 bases, and the junction held 13 bases outside the gene matches. The length of the CDR3 is 17 residues.

The V gene is TRBV6-5, the J gene TRBJ2-3; a possible D gene is TRBD2 (6 bases). Germline CDR1 reads MNHEY; CDR2 reads SVGAGI. The length of the CDR3 is 15 residues. Trimming cost V 2 bases and J 0 bases, with 9 bases left between them. CDR3 residues: CASSYDGTSTDTQYF. The CDR3 region has the DNA TGTGCCAGCAGTTACGACGGGACTAGCACAGATACGCAGTATTTT.

This chain links TRBV18 with TRBJ2-3; 13 bases align to TRBD2. Germline CDR1 is KGHSH and CDR2 is LQKENI. V trimming: 3 bases; J trimming: 4 bases; junction bases outside the gene matches: 10. The CDR3 is 18 amino acids. This chain's CDR3 is CASSPGLAGPTSPDTQYF. DNA of the CDR3: TGTGCCAGCTCACCGGGACTAGCGGGGCCCACCTCCCCAGATACGCAGTATTTT.

This clonotype has only a few counts. The chain employs TRBV15 and TRBJ2-7; D not certain. The germline V and J ends were trimmed by 3 bases and 0 bases, with 3 bases remaining between them. This CDR3 contains 12 residues. Germline CDR1 is LNHNV and CDR2 is YYDKDF (reference sequence). The CDR3 spells CATSRSSYEQYF. CDR3 coding DNA: TGTGCCACCAGCAGGAGCTCCTACGAGCAGTACTTC.

The V gene is TRBV20-1, the J gene TRBJ2-1; 10 nucleotides agree with TRBD2. Germline V gene sequence: CDR1 DFQATT, CDR2 SNEGSKA (reference sequence). Trimming removed 1 base from V and 4 bases from J; junction bases left unmatched: 4. The CDR3 consists of 15 residues. The CDR3 nucleotides are TGCAGTGCTAGAGCTAGCGGGAGCTGGTACAATGAGCAGTTCTTC. It is translated as CSARASGSWYNEQFF.

This clonotype came up a few times. The chain combines TRBV2 with TRBJ2-3, with TRBD1 matching over 12 bases. The length of the CDR3 is 15 residues. After removal of 7 bases from V and 4 bases from J, the junction contained 6 bases not matched to a gene. From germline, CDR1 is SNHLY and CDR2 FYNNEI. The CDR3 here is CASNLGTGGPDTQYF. Here the CDR3 DNA reads TGTGCCAGCAATCTCGGGACAGGGGGCCCAGATACGCAGTATTTT.

The chain links TRBV7-9 to TRBJ2-4, with D possibly being TRBD2 (5 bases). CDR3 length equals 16 residues. Trimming removed 6 bases from V and 6 bases from J, with 21 bases in between. Germline V gene sequence: CDR1 SEHNR, CDR2 FQNEAQ (reference sequence). The CDR3 region is CASSSGGLRSPNIQYF. The CDR3 region has the DNA TGTGCCAGCAGTTCAGGCGGACTCCGCTCACCAAACATTCAGTACTTC.

The chain has TRBV7-3 and TRBJ2-1, with D perhaps TRBD1 or TRBD2 (5 bases each). Trimming stripped 4 bases from V and 5 bases from J, with 9 bases between. This CDR3 spans 13 amino acids. Germline V gene lookup returns CDR1 SGHTA and CDR2 FQGTGA. The CDR3 DNA reads TGTGCCAGCAGCTCGGGACCGAACAATGAGCAGTTCTTC. Its translation: CASSSGPNNEQFF.

This clonotype was seen repeatedly, ten times or more. The J gene is TRBJ2-3, the V gene TRBV18; no firm D call. This CDR3 has 12 amino acids. V was shortened by 4 bases and J by 0 bases, with 2 bases between the two germline ends. CDR1 and CDR2 from the germline V gene are KGHSH and LQKENI. The CDR3 bases are TGTGCCAGCTCACGTAGCACAGATACGCAGTATTTT. This translates into CASSRSTDTQYF.

The chain carries TRBV19 and TRBJ2-2; TRBD1 matches at 7 bases. CDR3 size: 15 residues. V lost 7 bases to trimming and J lost 0 bases; unmatched junction nucleotides: 5. Germline CDR1 and CDR2: LNHDA and SQIVND (reference sequence). The CDR3 DNA reads TGTGCCAGTATCAACGACAGGGCGAACACCGGGGAGCTGTTTTTT. Its protein product is CASINDRANTGELFF.

V usage is TRBV5-1 and J usage is TRBJ1-2; the match to TRBD1 covers 8 bases. V dropped 4 bases and J dropped 4; count of bases not matched to a gene: 6. This CDR3 has 14 residues. CDR1 is SGHRS, CDR2 YFSETQ, per germline. CDR3 amino acids: CASSPGTGVYGYTF. In DNA form, the CDR3 reads TGCGCCAGCAGCCCGGGGACAGGCGTCTATGGCTACACCTTC.

V usage is TRBV9 and J usage is TRBJ1-1, with D perhaps matching TRBD1 (6 bases). With 4 bases removed from V and 11 bases from J, the gap between germline ends came to 24 bases. Germline V gives CDR1 SGDLS, CDR2 YYNGEE. The CDR3 is 15 amino acids. The CDR3 protein is CASSSSRQRDNWAFF. The DNA for the CDR3 is TGTGCCAGCAGCTCCTCCCGGCAGCGGGACAATTGGGCTTTCTTT. Variable domain in full (rest from reference TRBV9 and TRBJ1-1): DSGVTQTPKHLITATGQRVTLRCSPRSGDLSVYWYQQSLDQGLQFLIQYYNGEERAKGNILERFSAQQFPDLHSELNLSSLELGDSALYFCASSSSRQRDNWAFFGQGTRLTVV.

V is TRBV12-3 or TRBV12-4 and J is TRBJ2-3; 10 nucleotides align to TRBD1. This CDR3 region has 17 residues. The J segment lost 3 bases and the V segment lost 6 bases, leaving 12 bases of the junction unmatched. The CDR3 sequence: CASSPPRWGQGTDTQYF. For the CDR3, the DNA is TGTGCCAGCAGCCCTCCCCGGTGGGGACAGGGGACAGATACGCAGTATTTT.

The gene calls are TRBV20-1 and TRBJ2-7; D call uncertain. With 1 base removed from V and 1 base from J, the gap between germline ends came to 17 bases. Germline assignment: CDR1 DFQATT and CDR2 SNEGSKA (reference sequence). The CDR3 runs 16 residues. The CDR3, as DNA: TGCAGTGCTAGAGTCGCCAGTGGTCCAAAGTCCTACGAGCAGTACTTC. It is translated as CSARVASGPKSYEQYF.

CDR3 bases: TGTGCCAGCAGCTTAGTTACAGAAAGCACAGATACGCAGTATTTT. Protein product: CASSLVTESTDTQYF. The genes are TRBV7-6 and TRBJ2-3, with no clear D. This CDR3 spans 15 amino acids. With 1 base removed from V and 0 bases from J, the gap between germline ends came to 8 bases. The germline gives CDR1 SGHVS, CDR2 FNYEAQ. Variable domain in full (rest from reference TRBV7-6 and TRBJ2-3): GAGVSQSPRYKVTKRGQDVALRCDPISGHVSLYWYRQALGQGPEFLTYFNYEAQQDKSGLPNDRFSAERPEGSISTLTIQRTEQRDSAMYRCASSLVTESTDTQYFGPGTRLTVL.

The genes are TRBV6-1 and TRBJ2-3; no reliable D call. V was shortened by 4 bases and J by 4 bases, with 6 bases between the two germline ends. Germline V lookup: CDR1 MNHNS, CDR2 SASEGT. The CDR3 sequence is 12 residues long. The CDR3 loop is CASSVGSDTQYF. The CDR3 DNA is TGTGCCAGCAGTGTGGGATCAGATACGCAGTATTTT.

V and J are TRBV4-2 and TRBJ2-5; D might be TRBD2 (6 bases). V was pared by 3 bases and J by 3 bases, with 14 bases between. The germline V gene has CDR1 LGHNA and CDR2 YNFKEQ. The CDR3 spans 15 residues. The CDR3 is CASSHRGIAEETQYF. The CDR3 coding sequence is TGTGCCAGCAGCCACCGGGGTATAGCGGAAGAGACCCAGTACTTC.

In its sample, this clonotype was seen a few times. The J gene is TRBJ1-2, the V gene TRBV7-9; weak D call: TRBD1 (5 bases). V lost 5 bases, J lost 6 bases, and 19 bases lay in between. CDR1 is SEHNR, CDR2 FQNEAQ, per germline (reference sequence). This CDR3 is 15 amino acids long. The CDR3 sequence is CASSPSIAAGNGYTF. CDR3 coding DNA: TGTGCCAGCAGCCCAAGCATTGCGGCAGGGAATGGCTACACCTTC. The entire variable domain, with the rest obtained from reference TRBV7-9 and TRBJ1-2, is as follows: DTGVSQNPRHKITKRGQNVTFRCDPISEHNRLYWYRQTLGQGPEFLTYFQNEAQLEKSRLLSDRFSAERPKGSFSTLEIQRTEQGDSAMYLCASSPSIAAGNGYTFGSGTRLTVV.

This clonotype was recorded a few times. The rearrangement links TRBV7-2 to TRBJ1-4, with 8 positions matching TRBD1. Per germline, CDR1 SGHTA and CDR2 FQGNSA. The V gene end was trimmed by 5 bases and the J gene end by 7 bases; junction bases not matched to a gene: 12. This CDR3 is built from 16 residues. The CDR3 coding sequence is TGTGCCAGCAGCCCTAATCGACAGGGGATCAGTGAAAAACTGTTTTTT. Residues: CASSPNRQGISEKLFF.

A few counts support this clonotype. The chain couples TRBV12-5 to TRBJ1-1; possibly TRBD1 for D (5 bases). The V end was cut by 7 bases, the J end by 1 base, with 13 bases between. In germline, CDR1 is LGHNT, CDR2 FRNRAP. This CDR3 has 14 residues. DNA of the CDR3: TGTGCTAGTGACCTCGACAGCGCGAACACTGAAGCTTTCTTT. Its translation is CASDLDSANTEAFF.

This clonotype was detected only once. The chain has TRBV6-6 and TRBJ1-5; 7 nucleotides line up with TRBD1. The V and J ends lost 5 bases and 3 bases, in that order; junction bases with no gene match: 4. Germline V gene lookup returns CDR1 MNHNY and CDR2 SVGAGI (reference sequence). The CDR3 has 14 residues. The CDR3 region has the DNA TGTGCCAGCAGTCGCGGACAGGTCAATCAGCCCCAGCATTTT. As protein: CASSRGQVNQPQHF.